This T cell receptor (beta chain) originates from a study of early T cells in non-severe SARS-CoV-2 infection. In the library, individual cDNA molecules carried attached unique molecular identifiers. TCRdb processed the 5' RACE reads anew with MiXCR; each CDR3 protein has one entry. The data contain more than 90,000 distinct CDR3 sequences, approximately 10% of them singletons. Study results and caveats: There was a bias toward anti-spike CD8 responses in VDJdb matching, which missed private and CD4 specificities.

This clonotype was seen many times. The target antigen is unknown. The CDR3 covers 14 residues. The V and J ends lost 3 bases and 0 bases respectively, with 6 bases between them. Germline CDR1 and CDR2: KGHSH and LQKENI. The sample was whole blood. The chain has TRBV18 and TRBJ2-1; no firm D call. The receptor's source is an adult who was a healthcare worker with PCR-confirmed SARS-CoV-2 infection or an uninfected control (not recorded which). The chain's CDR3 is CASSPQDSYNEQFF. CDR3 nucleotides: TGTGCCAGCTCACCTCAAGACTCCTACAATGAGCAGTTCTTC.